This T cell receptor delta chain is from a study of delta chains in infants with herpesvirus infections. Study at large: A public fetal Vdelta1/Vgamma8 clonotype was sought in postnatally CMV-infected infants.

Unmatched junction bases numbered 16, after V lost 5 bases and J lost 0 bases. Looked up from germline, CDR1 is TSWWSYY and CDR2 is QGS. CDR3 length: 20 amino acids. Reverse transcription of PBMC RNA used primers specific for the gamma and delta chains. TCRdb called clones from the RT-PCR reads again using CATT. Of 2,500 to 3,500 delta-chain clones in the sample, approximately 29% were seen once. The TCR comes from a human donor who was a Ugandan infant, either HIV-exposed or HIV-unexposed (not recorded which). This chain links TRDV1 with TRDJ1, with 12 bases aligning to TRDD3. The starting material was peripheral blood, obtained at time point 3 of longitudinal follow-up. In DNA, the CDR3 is TGTGCTCTTGGGAAGATACAGTACTGGGGGATACAAGGAGACACCGATAAACTCATCTTT. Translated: CALGKIQYWGIQGDTDKLIF.